Below are 19 T cell receptor beta chains sequenced from a single sample in a study of T-cell reconstitution after alpha-beta-depleted transplantation in children. These receptors have no known antigen. TCRbeta library construction was performed incorporating unique molecular identifiers. TCRdb processed the PCR reads anew with MiXCR; each CDR3 protein has one entry. The sample holds tens of thousands of distinct CDR3 sequences, about 6% seen once. Whole-study findings and limits: Roughly two months post-transplant, alpha-beta T cells reportedly originated from several hundred graft clones that had expanded.

The sequencing here drew on peripheral blood, taken 60 days after TCRalphabeta/CD19-depleted stem cell transplant. Receptors were obtained from a child under two years old who had a stem cell transplant for acute myeloid leukemia, so the T cells may come from the graft donor.

The sample holds many counts of this clonotype. The V and J genes are TRBV4-2 and TRBJ2-1; 8 positions match TRBD1. Germline assignment: CDR1 LGHNA and CDR2 YNFKEQ. This CDR3 spans 14 amino acids. V trimming: 2 bases; J trimming: 6 bases; junction bases outside the gene matches: 3. CDR3 amino acids: CASSQRTGFNEQFF. The DNA for the CDR3 is TGTGCCAGCAGCCAACGGACAGGGTTCAATGAGCAGTTCTTC.

This clonotype was observed many times. The rearrangement links TRBV24-1 to TRBJ2-5, with 8 bases aligning to TRBD1. Germline values: CDR1 KGHDR, CDR2 SFDVKD. The J segment lost 1 base and the V segment lost 4 bases, leaving 10 bases of the junction unmatched. This CDR3 has 17 residues. CDR3 bases: TGTGCCACCAGTGACCCGGGACAGGCGAGGGCCCAAGAGACCCAGTACTTC. Amino acid sequence: CATSDPGQARAQETQYF.

This clonotype was detected many times. The rearrangement links TRBV13 to TRBJ2-3; a weak D match, TRBD1 (6 bases). Trimming removed 9 bases from V and 1 base from J, with 11 bases in between. Germline loops: CDR1 PRHDT, CDR2 FYEKMQ (reference sequence). CDR3 length: 13 amino acids. The CDR3 bases are TGTGCCAGTCGATGGACAGGCACAGATACGCAGTATTTT. As protein: CASRWTGTDTQYF.

This clonotype was counted at least ten times. The rearrangement joins TRBV12-3 or TRBV12-4 to TRBJ2-7; the D is unclear. This CDR3 contains 12 residues. V gave up 5 bases and J gave up 5 bases, with 10 bases separating them. CDR3 in DNA: TGTGCCAGCAGTCACGTGTTCCACGAGCAGTACTTC. Translated: CASSHVFHEQYF.

This clonotype was counted many times. The CDR3 spells CATSRAGSTDTQYF. CDR3 DNA sequence: TGTGCCACCAGCAGAGCGGGAAGCACAGATACGCAGTATTTT. The chain has TRBV15 and TRBJ2-3; TRBD2 is a possible D gene (5 bases). Trimming pared 1 base from V and 0 bases from J, leaving 5 bases between. The germline V gene has CDR1 LNHNV and CDR2 YYDKDF (reference sequence). This CDR3 is built from 14 residues.

This clonotype was observed many times. The chain recombines TRBV28 with TRBJ2-7; D gene uncertain. The V end lost 1 base, the J end lost 3 bases, and 10 bases lay between the germline ends. The CDR3 runs to 14 residues. CDR1 is MDHEN, CDR2 SYDVKM, per germline. CDR3 in DNA: TGTGCCAGCAGTTTATCGCCCCCTCGCTACGAGCAGTACTTC. It encodes CASSLSPPRYEQYF.

Ten or more counts support this clonotype. This chain connects TRBV4-1 to TRBJ2-1, with 8 bases that match TRBD2. The CDR3 length is 14 residues. Germline assignment: CDR1 MGHRA and CDR2 YSYEKL. Germline trimming cut 5 bases from V and 0 bases from J; bases unmatched to any gene: 0. CDR3 protein: CASSAGGSYNEQFF. In nucleotides, the CDR3 is TGCGCCAGCAGCGCGGGAGGCTCCTACAATGAGCAGTTCTTC.

Many counts were recorded for this clonotype. V usage is TRBV29-1 and J usage is TRBJ2-7; D is possibly TRBD2 (5 bases). The V end was cut by 6 bases, the J end by 6 bases, with 21 bases between. The CDR3 runs 14 residues. CDR1 is SQVTM, CDR2 ANQGSEA, per germline. CDR3: CSVEPGTQTSEQYF. The CDR3 coding sequence is TGCAGCGTGGAGCCGGGAACTCAAACCAGCGAGCAGTACTTC.

This clonotype was picked up many times. J is TRBJ2-3 and V is TRBV13; D is perhaps TRBD1 or TRBD2 (5 bases each). Per the germline V gene, CDR1 is PRHDT and CDR2 is FYEKMQ (reference sequence). The CDR3 runs 12 residues. V lost 4 bases, J lost 6 bases, and 8 bases lay in between. Here the CDR3 DNA reads TGTGCCAGCAGCTCCGAGGGGGATACGCAGTATTTT. Its translation is CASSSEGDTQYF. Combining the CDR3 with reference TRBV13 and TRBJ2-3 gives the whole variable domain AAGVIQSPRHLIKEKRETATLKCYPIPRHDTVYWYQQGPGQDPQFLISFYEKMQSDKGSIPDRFSAQQFSDYHSELNMSSLELGDSALYFCASSSEGDTQYFGPGTRLTVL.

Many counts were recorded for this clonotype. The chain recombines TRBV6-5 with TRBJ2-3, with 11 positions matching TRBD2. Germline V gene sequence: CDR1 MNHEY, CDR2 SVGAGI. The CDR3 is 16 residues long. The ends lost 0 bases at V and 5 bases at J; junction bases unmatched: 4. CDR3 nucleotides: TGTGCCAGCAGTTACTCGACTAGCGGGGAGGTAGATACGCAGTATTTT. Protein: CASSYSTSGEVDTQYF.

As for this clonotype: This could be a read error, since a much larger clone is one nucleotide away. J is TRBJ2-7 and V is TRBV24-1; D ambiguous. The germline V gene has CDR1 KGHDR and CDR2 SFDVKD. The CDR3 has 13 amino acids. The CDR3 sequence: CATSDSLSYEHYF. The CDR3, as DNA: TGTGCCACCAGTGATTCCTTGTCCTACGAGCATTACTTC.

This clonotype was seen at least ten times. CDR3 amino acids: CASSGDTYEQYF. The CDR3 nucleotides are TGTGCCAGCAGTGGAGACACCTACGAGCAGTACTTC. This rearrangement joins TRBV6-1 to TRBJ2-7; no reliable D call. The germline V gene has CDR1 MNHNS and CDR2 SASEGT. Trimming removed 4 bases from V and 2 bases from J, with 6 bases in between. The CDR3 runs to 12 residues.

This clonotype was seen repeatedly, ten times or more. This chain connects TRBV5-5 to TRBJ2-1; no clear D. The CDR3 covers 12 residues. V shed 0 bases and J shed 8 bases, with 6 bases lying between them. The germline V gene has CDR1 SGHKS and CDR2 YYEKEE (reference sequence). The CDR3 DNA reads TGTGCCAGCAGCTTGGAAGGTTATGAGCAGTTCTTC. Translating it yields CASSLEGYEQFF.

In this sample, this clonotype turned up many times. This sequence joins TRBV5-8 and TRBJ2-1, with D possibly TRBD2 on 5 matching bases. Germline CDR1 reads SGHTS; CDR2 reads YDEGEE. Trimming pared 2 bases from V and 5 bases from J, leaving 8 bases between. The CDR3 contains 13 residues. CDR3 DNA: TGTGCCAGCAGCTTTAGGGAGCACAATGAGCAGTTCTTC. This encodes CASSFREHNEQFF.

This clonotype was recorded many times. V usage is TRBV5-1 and J usage is TRBJ2-5; TRBD2 matches at 14 bases. The V segment lost 7 bases and the J segment 6 bases; nucleotides outside the gene matches: 5. CDR3 length: 14 residues. CDR1 and CDR2 (germline): SGHRS, YFSETQ. This chain's CDR3 is CASGTSGSSKTQYF. In DNA form, the CDR3 reads TGCGCCAGCGGGACTAGCGGGAGTTCAAAGACCCAGTACTTC.

This clonotype was seen many times. V usage is TRBV24-1 and J usage is TRBJ2-3, with D possibly TRBD2 on 5 matching bases. The V and J ends lost 2 bases and 2 bases respectively, with 7 bases between them. Per the germline V gene, CDR1 is KGHDR and CDR2 is SFDVKD. The CDR3 length is 14 residues. CDR3 loop: CATSDWGDTDTQYF. The CDR3 coding sequence is TGTGCCACCAGTGATTGGGGAGACACAGATACGCAGTATTTT.

This clonotype was detected many times. J is TRBJ2-3 and V is TRBV28; 8 nucleotides match TRBD2. The V segment lost 4 bases and the J segment 6 bases; nucleotides outside the gene matches: 18. The germline V gene has CDR1 MDHEN and CDR2 SYDVKM. This CDR3 is 18 amino acids long. The CDR3 nucleotides are TGTGCCAGCAGTTCACCTCCCCGGGGGGTAGCGGGATGGGATACGCAGTATTTT. Translated, it gives CASSSPPRGVAGWDTQYF. Based on the CDR3 plus reference TRBV28 and TRBJ2-3, the full variable domain is DVKVTQSSRYLVKRTGEKVFLECVQDMDHENMFWYRQDPGLGLRLIYFSYDVKMKEKGDIPEGYSVSREKKERFSLILESASTNQTSMYLCASSSPPRGVAGWDTQYFGPGTRLTVL.

This clonotype was detected ten times or more. The V and J genes are TRBV29-1 and TRBJ2-5; 8 positions match TRBD2. This CDR3 contains 12 residues. The germline V gene has CDR1 SQVTM and CDR2 ANQGSEA. V was clipped by 7 bases and J by 3 bases; unmatched bases: 4. Here the CDR3 DNA reads TGCAGCGGTACTAGCGGTAAAGAGACCCAGTACTTC. The encoded protein is CSGTSGKETQYF.

This clonotype has a count of ten or more. The chain is built from TRBV28 and TRBJ2-1; TRBD2 matches 9 bases. CDR3 length: 13 residues. CDR1 and CDR2 from the germline V gene are MDHEN and SYDVKM. After removal of 5 bases from V and 12 bases from J, the junction contained 8 bases not matched to a gene. CDR3 DNA: TGTGCCAGCAGTCCAGGGACTAGCATGACGCAGTTCTTC. Protein product: CASSPGTSMTQFF.